The 3 T cell receptor beta chains given below trace back to one sample, sequenced in a study of blood T cell repertoires in COVID-19. Some clones are missing from TCRdb's copy, which holds only in-frame ones; the method was immunoSEQ multiplex PCR. The table records about 240,000 clones, 87% of them present only once. The sequencing input was PBMCs or T cells enriched from blood (not recorded which). The source of these receptors is a woman aged 25 to 45 with acute COVID-19.

V gene TRBV20-1 combines with J gene TRBJ1-2, with D maybe TRBD1 (6 bases). Trimming removed 4 bases at V and 6 bases at J, with 9 bases between. CDR1 is DFQATT and CDR2 is SNEGSKA in the germline V gene (reference sequence). The CDR3 covers 11 residues. CDR3 sequence reads: CSAKGVHGYTF. The CDR3 DNA follows: TGCAGTGCTAAGGGGGTCCATGGCTACACCTTC.

This clone was recorded once. J is TRBJ2-7 and V is TRBV7-2, with 9 bases that match TRBD1. Germline V lookup: CDR1 SGHTA, CDR2 FQGNSA. V lost 5 bases to trimming and J lost 3 bases; unmatched junction nucleotides: 5. This CDR3 is 14 amino acids long. CDR3 amino acids: CASSQRQGVYEQYF. The CDR3 nucleotides read TGTGCCAGCAGCCAGAGACAGGGGGTCTACGAGCAGTACTTC.

A remark on this clone: No DNA is shown, since the ends of the CDR3 on it are uncertain; the CDR3 is the one TCRdb lists. The rearrangement uses TRBV9 and TRBJ2-5; the table's D call, TRBD1, has no DNA check behind it. 19 amino acids form the CDR3, both terminal residues included. Per germline, CDR1 SGDLS and CDR2 YYNGEE. CDR3: CASSVARPPQVSLIETQYF.